This entry lists 8 T cell receptor beta chains sequenced from one sample in a study of shared clonotypes between healthy human individuals. Data came from immunoSEQ multiplex PCR; TCRdb stores just in-frame clones and leaves some out. The sample shows 1,500,000 or so clones, 96% of them seen only once. Sequencing used naive CD4+ T cells sorted from blood. Subset reported: CD45RA+ positively selected. The receptors come from a man aged 25 to 40 in good health.

V is TRBV25-1 and J is TRBJ2-1; 8 nucleotides match TRBD2. The CDR3 sequence is 15 residues long. V lost 4 bases, J lost 9 bases, and 11 bases stayed unmatched. Germline assignment: CDR1 MGHDK and CDR2 SYGVNS. CDR3 sequence: CASSGPSGRVSEQFF. CDR3 bases: TGTGCCAGCAGTGGACCCAGCGGGAGAGTGAGTGAGCAGTTCTTC. Full variable domain (outside the CDR3, taken from reference TRBV25-1 and TRBJ2-1): EADIYQTPRYLVIGTGKKITLECSQTMGHDKMYWYQQDPGMELHLIHYSYGVNSTEKGDLSSESTVSRIRTEHFPLTLESARPSHTSQYLCASSGPSGRVSEQFFGPGTRLTVL.

This chain connects TRBV5-1 to TRBJ2-7; 10 nucleotides line up with TRBD1. This CDR3 has 14 amino acids. The germline gives CDR1 SGHRS, CDR2 YFSETQ. V shed 5 bases and J 3 bases; nucleotides not matched to a gene: 5. DNA for the CDR3: TGCGCCAGCAGTAGGGGACAGGGGCTCTACGAGCAGTACTTC. It codes for CASSRGQGLYEQYF.

The CDR3 spells CASSSYGLAGYNEQFF. CDR3 in DNA: TGTGCCAGCAGTTCATACGGACTAGCGGGCTACAATGAGCAGTTCTTC. The genes are TRBV28 and TRBJ2-1; 11 nucleotides agree with TRBD2. Germline V CDR1 and CDR2: MDHEN, SYDVKM. With 4 bases clipped from V and 3 bases from J, the junction kept 5 bases outside the gene matches. The CDR3 covers 16 residues.

This clone was seen once. Other DNA sequences in the same sample also yield this CDR3. V and J are TRBV20-1 and TRBJ2-7; no firm D call. The germline V and J ends were trimmed by 0 bases and 1 base, with 1 base remaining between them. This CDR3 contains 11 residues. CDR1 is DFQATT, CDR2 SNEGSKA, per germline (reference sequence). CDR3 sequence: CSARESYEQYF. CDR3 nucleotide sequence: TGCAGTGCTAGAGAGTCCTACGAGCAGTACTTC.

This chain connects TRBV28 to TRBJ1-1; D is uncertain. Germline lookup yields CDR1 MDHEN and CDR2 SYDVKM. V was trimmed by 4 bases and J by 0 bases, leaving 21 bases between them. The CDR3 has 18 residues. CDR3 in DNA: TGTGCCAGCAGTTCCCCTGCAGGCTGGGAGCAGATGAACACTGAAGCTTTCTTT. Its translation is CASSSPAGWEQMNTEAFF.

The chain uses TRBV19 and TRBJ2-4, with D possibly TRBD1 on 7 matching bases. The CDR3 loop spans 17 amino acids. V gave up 6 bases and J gave up 7 bases, with 25 bases separating them. The germline V gene encodes CDR1 LNHDA and CDR2 SQIVND (reference sequence). CDR3 sequence: CASSNLEGAPEGNIQYF. CDR3 coding DNA: TGTGCCAGTAGCAACCTAGAGGGGGCCCCGGAGGGTAACATTCAGTACTTC.

The J gene is TRBJ2-1, the V gene TRBV5-1; D is perhaps TRBD1 or TRBD2 (5 bases each). Germline V gene lookup returns CDR1 SGHRS and CDR2 YFSETQ. The CDR3 extends over 16 amino acids. V was shortened by 0 bases and J by 2 bases, with 12 bases between the two germline ends. The CDR3 nucleotides are TGCGCCAGCAGCTTGGTGGGGGACGTGACCTACAATGAGCAGTTCTTC. Protein sequence: CASSLVGDVTYNEQFF.

The V gene is TRBV19, the J gene TRBJ2-6; D possibly corresponds to TRBD2 (5 bases). Germline V CDR1 and CDR2: LNHDA, SQIVND (reference sequence). The V end lost 3 bases, the J end lost 0 bases, and 9 bases lay between the germline ends. CDR3 length: 16 residues. The chain's CDR3 is CASSILRDSGANVLTF. CDR3 DNA sequence: TGTGCCAGTAGTATCCTGAGGGACTCTGGGGCCAACGTCCTGACTTTC.